Listed here are 2 T cell receptor beta chains from one sample, sequenced in a study of T cells in Graves' hyperthyroidism and ophthalmopathy. The CDR3 regions of TCR beta were amplified from RNA transcripts. TCR CDR3 underwent first-round RT-PCR with the HTBI primer set. MiXCR, applied by TCRdb to the multiplex PCR reads, yields one record per CDR3 protein. The sample holds approximately 400,000 distinct CDR3 sequences, approximately 14% seen once. Sequencing input: blood. These receptor sequences come from a woman aged 18-29 years with Graves' hyperthyroidism.

There are many counts of this clonotype. This sequence joins TRBV2 and TRBJ1-5; no firm D call. V lost 0 bases to trimming and J lost 3 bases, with 6 bases between them. This CDR3 is built from 14 residues. Germline CDR1 SNHLY, CDR2 FYNNEI. The CDR3 spells CASSEATTNQPQHF. In DNA form, the CDR3 reads TGTGCCAGCAGTGAAGCGACAACCAATCAGCCCCAGCATTTT.

This clonotype has at least ten counts. The CDR3 coding sequence is TGTGCCAGCAGACGGGACCGCCAGATCAATGAGCAGTTCTTC. This translates into CASRRDRQINEQFF. The V gene is TRBV6-1, the J gene TRBJ2-1; D possibly uses TRBD1 or TRBD2 (5 bases each). Trimming shortened V by 6 bases and J by 6 bases, and 15 bases separated the two germline ends. CDR1 is MNHNS and CDR2 is SASEGT in the germline V gene. This CDR3 has 14 residues.